The 29 T cell receptor beta chains given below trace back to one sample, sequenced in a study of Ad26.COV2.S vaccination and SARS-CoV-2 variants. The sample's treatment: roughly 18 received Ad26.COV2.S at low or high dose, single or two shots; 5 received placebo; per-sample allocation not given. Sampling occurred on day 63 after the first vaccine or placebo injection. The table came from immunoSEQ multiplex PCR; TCRdb's copy has only in-frame clones and leaves some out. Among about 320,000 clones listed, roughly 80% were seen once. The starting material was peripheral blood, obtained in a trial of Ad26.COV2.S vaccine versus placebo. These receptors originate from a person between 18 and 60 years old who received the Ad26.COV2.S COVID-19 vaccine or a placebo.

The chain uses TRBV10-3 and TRBJ2-2; TRBD1 matches 7 bases. This CDR3 has 14 residues. V lost 9 bases to trimming and J lost 5 bases; unmatched junction nucleotides: 9. CDR1 is ENHRY, CDR2 SYGVKD, per germline. CDR3 in amino acids: CAMSRDRETGELFF. The CDR3 nucleotides read TGTGCCATGAGCCGGGACAGAGAGACCGGGGAGCTGTTTTTT.

The V and J genes are TRBV7-2 and TRBJ1-3; the D gene is possibly TRBD1 (6 bases). Germline V CDR1 and CDR2: SGHTA, FQGNSA. CDR3 length: 16 residues. The V end lost 2 bases, the J end lost 0 bases, and 11 bases lay between the germline ends. CDR3 in DNA: TGTGCCAGCAGCTTAACAGGGCCTAGCTCTGGAAACACCATATATTTT. Translated, it gives CASSLTGPSSGNTIYF.

J is TRBJ2-1 and V is TRBV5-1, with D tentatively TRBD2 (6 bases). Between the trimmed V and J ends, which lost 0 bases and 9 bases, there was a span of 16 bases. CDR1 and CDR2 (germline): SGHRS, YFSETQ. This CDR3 contains 15 residues. The CDR3: CASSLGGGVSGEQFF. In nucleotides, the CDR3 is TGCGCCAGCAGCTTGGGTGGCGGGGTTTCTGGTGAGCAGTTCTTC.

The V gene is TRBV18, the J gene TRBJ1-1; TRBD1 matches at 7 bases. CDR3 size: 15 residues. Unmatched junction bases numbered 8, after V lost 5 bases and J lost 2 bases. Germline CDR1 and CDR2: KGHSH and LQKENI. CDR3 residues: CASSEDRRGNTEAFF. The CDR3 region has the DNA TGTGCCAGCTCAGAGGACAGGCGGGGAAACACTGAAGCTTTCTTT.

The chain recombines TRBV14 with TRBJ2-4, with 7 bases aligning to TRBD2. V was clipped by 1 base and J by 3 bases; unmatched bases: 6. Germline assignment: CDR1 SGHDN and CDR2 FVKESK. The length of the CDR3 is 16 residues. The DNA for the CDR3 is TGTGCCAGCAGCCAAGGTGCGGGAGTGGGCAAAAACATTCAGTACTTC. It yields the protein CASSQGAGVGKNIQYF.

This clone was counted a few times. The CDR3 DNA sequence: TGCGCCAGCAGCTCTCCGTTGAGGGGCGAAAAGAACACTGAAGCTTTCTTT. This gives the protein CASSSPLRGEKNTEAFF. The chain uses TRBV5-1 and TRBJ1-1, with TRBD1 as a possible D gene (5 bases). This CDR3 region has 17 residues. Trimming left V 3 bases short and J 1 base short, with 19 bases between. The germline CDR1 and CDR2 sequences are SGHRS and YFSETQ. The entire variable domain, with the rest obtained from reference TRBV5-1 and TRBJ1-1, is as follows: KAGVTQTPRYLIKTRGQQVTLSCSPISGHRSVSWYQQTPGQGLQFLFEYFSETQRNKGNFPGRFSGRQFSNSRSEMNVSTLELGDSALYLCASSSPLRGEKNTEAFFGQGTRLTVV.

The J gene is TRBJ1-2, the V gene TRBV5-1; 8 bases line up with TRBD1. Losses at the gene ends were 4 bases for V and 4 bases for J; bases not matched to a gene: 6. The CDR3 runs 14 residues. The germline CDR1 and CDR2 sequences are SGHRS and YFSETQ. In DNA form, the CDR3 reads TGCGCCAGCAGCCTGGACAGGGAGGCCTATGGCTACACCTTC. Translation gives CASSLDREAYGYTF.

The genes are TRBV27 and TRBJ2-2; tentatively, D is TRBD1 (5 bases). Trimming pared 8 bases from V and 6 bases from J, leaving 22 bases between. The CDR3 is 16 amino acids. Germline V gene lookup returns CDR1 MNHEY and CDR2 SMNVEV (reference sequence). CDR3 loop: CASGRGSQYAPGELFF. CDR3 nucleotides: TGTGCCAGCGGTAGGGGCAGTCAATACGCACCCGGGGAGCTGTTTTTT.

V is TRBV7-3 and J is TRBJ2-2, with 8 bases aligning to TRBD1. Germline lookup yields CDR1 SGHTA and CDR2 FQGTGA. CDR3 length: 16 amino acids. With 2 bases clipped from V and 2 bases from J, the junction kept 4 bases outside the gene matches. The CDR3 bases are TGTGCCAGCAGCTTATCAGGGGGCGGTAACACCGGGGAGCTGTTTTTT. This translates into CASSLSGGGNTGELFF.

J is TRBJ2-5 and V is TRBV5-1; 10 positions agree with TRBD1. Germline V gene data show CDR1 as SGHRS and CDR2 as YFSETQ. Germline trimming cut 4 bases from V and 4 bases from J; bases unmatched to any gene: 10. The CDR3 totals 16 residues. CDR3 coding DNA: TGCGCCAGCAGCCCTGGAGGGGACAGGGGCCGAGAGACCCAGTACTTC. Translated, it gives CASSPGGDRGRETQYF.

This clone appeared a single time. The CDR3 coding sequence is TGTGCCAGTAGTTATCAGGGGAACAATGAGCAGTTCTTC. This codes for CASSYQGNNEQFF. The rearrangement uses TRBV19 and TRBJ2-1; tentatively, D is TRBD1 (6 bases). CDR3 length equals 13 residues. Germline V CDR1 and CDR2: LNHDA, SQIVND (reference sequence). V lost 5 bases to trimming and J lost 5 bases, with 10 bases between them.

This chain joins TRBV11-3 and TRBJ2-5; no definite D call. There are 13 residues in the CDR3. V was cut by 0 bases and J by 5 bases, with 7 bases left in between. Germline V gene sequence: CDR1 SGHNT, CDR2 YENEEA. The CDR3 here is CASSLDRLETQYF. DNA for the CDR3: TGTGCCAGCAGCTTAGATAGGCTGGAGACCCAGTACTTC.

The rearrangement uses TRBV29-1 and TRBJ1-2; perhaps TRBD1 as D (5 bases). CDR3 length equals 12 residues. Germline V gene data show CDR1 as SQVTM and CDR2 as ANQGSEA. V was trimmed by 7 bases and J by 4 bases, leaving 13 bases between them. The CDR3 DNA is TGCAGCGCTAAGACAGCTATCTATGGCTACACCTTC. This codes for CSAKTAIYGYTF. The variable domain in full, completed from reference TRBV29-1 and TRBJ1-2, reads SAVISQKPSRDICQRGTSLTIQCQVDSQVTMMFWYRQQPGQSLTLIATANQGSEATYESGFVIDKFPISRPNLTFSTLTVSNMSPEDSSIYLCSAKTAIYGYTFGSGTRLTVV.

This rearrangement joins TRBV6-1 to TRBJ1-6; D ambiguous. Germline lookup yields CDR1 MNHNS and CDR2 SASEGT. The CDR3 is 16 residues long. V was clipped by 3 bases and J by 6 bases, with 15 bases between them. The CDR3 region has the DNA TGTGCCAGCAGTGAGTCCAGGCCCCGTGTTAATTCACCCCTCCACTTT. The encoded protein is CASSESRPRVNSPLHF.

The chain uses TRBV20-1 and TRBJ2-5; D is perhaps TRBD2 (6 bases). The CDR3 runs 11 residues. Germline V lookup: CDR1 DFQATT, CDR2 SNEGSKA (reference sequence). V lost 7 bases and J lost 4, with 10 bases in between. This chain's CDR3 is CSVRRGETQYF. CDR3 bases: TGCAGTGTCAGGAGGGGAGAGACCCAGTACTTC.

This clone has only one observation. This chain joins TRBV28 and TRBJ1-3; TRBD1 aligns across 12 bases. The V gene end was trimmed by 6 bases and the J gene end by 4 bases; junction bases not matched to a gene: 4. CDR1 and CDR2 (germline): MDHEN, SYDVKM. The CDR3 consists of 15 residues. CDR3 bases: TGTGCCAGCAGGGGACAGGGGGCTTCCGGAAACACCATATATTTT. Amino acid sequence: CASRGQGASGNTIYF. The full variable domain, with the rest looked up from reference TRBV28 and TRBJ1-3, is DVKVTQSSRYLVKRTGEKVFLECVQDMDHENMFWYRQDPGLGLRLIYFSYDVKMKEKGDIPEGYSVSREKKERFSLILESASTNQTSMYLCASRGQGASGNTIYFGEGSWLTVV.

The chain links TRBV21-1 to TRBJ2-6. TRBV21-1 is a pseudogene. CDR3 length equals 22 residues. The CDR3 DNA follows: TGTGCCAGCAGCAAAAGGCGGGTGTCAGGGGAGGCCAAATTCTCTGGGGCCAACGTCCTGACTTTC. As protein: CASSKRRVSGEAKFSGANVLTF.

CDR3 sequence (DNA): TGCGCCAGCAGCTTGAGCACAGGAGCTCAAGAGACCCAGTACTTC. This sequence encodes CASSLSTGAQETQYF. The chain couples TRBV5-1 to TRBJ2-5; D possibly corresponds to TRBD1 (5 bases). V lost 1 base and J lost 2, with 12 bases in between. The CDR3 consists of 15 residues. Germline CDR1 and CDR2: SGHRS and YFSETQ.

The chain links TRBV11-1 to TRBJ1-1, with no clear D. CDR3 length: 13 residues. V lost 1 base to trimming and J lost 3 bases, with 6 bases between them. CDR1 is SGHAT, CDR2 FQDESV, per germline (reference sequence). The CDR3: CASSLDADTEAFF. Here the CDR3 DNA reads TGTGCCAGCAGCTTAGATGCAGACACTGAAGCTTTCTTT.

This clone occurred once. The V and J genes are TRBV5-6 and TRBJ2-7; possibly TRBD1 for D (5 bases). CDR3 length: 14 residues. Looked up from germline, CDR1 is SGHDT and CDR2 is YYEEEE. With 4 bases removed from V and 0 bases from J, the gap between germline ends came to 11 bases. CDR3 region: CASSRTRSSYEQYF. The CDR3 DNA reads TGTGCCAGCAGCCGGACAAGAAGCTCCTACGAGCAGTACTTC.

This clone was detected once. The J gene is TRBJ2-2, the V gene TRBV11-2; a possible D gene is TRBD1 (6 bases). CDR3 size: 17 residues. CDR1 and CDR2 (germline): SGHAT, FQNNGV. V lost 1 base to trimming and J lost 1 base, with 13 bases between them. CDR3 residues: CASSLGGRGRNTGELFF. CDR3 sequence (DNA): TGTGCCAGCAGCTTAGGGGGAAGGGGGAGGAACACCGGGGAGCTGTTTTTT.

This clone was seen just once. This chain links TRBV2 with TRBJ2-5, with a tentative D call TRBD1 (5 bases). Trimming took off 5 bases at V and 0 bases at J, with 10 bases between the two ends. CDR1 SNHLY and CDR2 FYNNEI come from the germline V gene. The CDR3 length is 14 residues. CDR3 residues: CASSYLTDQETQYF. The CDR3 DNA reads TGTGCCAGCAGTTACTTGACAGACCAAGAGACCCAGTACTTC.

The V call is TRBV12-3 or TRBV12-4, the J call TRBJ1-2; tentatively, D is TRBD1 (5 bases). The V and J ends lost 6 bases and 8 bases respectively, with 16 bases between them. The CDR3 is 13 amino acids. The DNA of the CDR3 is TGTGCCAGCAGCCCTGGGGCCTCGGCGGGCTACACCTTC. Residues: CASSPGASAGYTF.

The CDR3 here is CASSLGGAHGQPQHF. The CDR3 bases are TGTGCCAGCAGCTTAGGGGGGGCGCATGGTCAGCCCCAGCATTTT. The chain is built from TRBV7-2 and TRBJ1-5, with D maybe TRBD1 (6 bases). Trimming left V 1 base short and J 6 bases short, with 13 bases between. The CDR3 sequence is 15 residues long. Per the germline V gene, CDR1 is SGHTA and CDR2 is FQGNSA. The whole variable domain, remainder taken from reference TRBV7-2 and TRBJ1-5, is GAGVSQSPSNKVTEKGKDVELRCDPISGHTALYWYRQSLGQGLEFLIYFQGNSAPDKSGLPSDRFSAERTGGSVSTLTIQRTQQEDSAVYLCASSLGGAHGQPQHFGDGTRLSIL.

The V call is TRBV2, the J call TRBJ2-1; 8 bases match TRBD2. V shed 2 bases and J 8 bases; nucleotides not matched to a gene: 11. Germline loops: CDR1 SNHLY, CDR2 FYNNEI. This CDR3 has 16 amino acids. The CDR3 bases are TGTGCCAGCAGTGAATCGCCGGGGGGGCATTTGGATGAGCAGTTCTTC. Amino acids: CASSESPGGHLDEQFF.

The V gene is TRBV19, the J gene TRBJ2-6; 8 nucleotides align to TRBD1. This CDR3 has 18 amino acids. V was pared by 3 bases and J by 1 base, with 8 bases of the junction left unmatched. The germline gives CDR1 LNHDA, CDR2 SQIVND (reference sequence). The CDR3 DNA is TGTGCCAGTAGTATCACCGGACAGGGTATTTCTGGGGCCAACGTCCTGACTTTC. Residues: CASSITGQGISGANVLTF.

This clone has only a few counts. J is TRBJ2-7 and V is TRBV10-2; 9 nucleotides line up with TRBD2. V was pared by 10 bases and J by 2 bases, with 12 bases of the junction left unmatched. The CDR3 is 15 residues long. CDR1 is WSHSY and CDR2 is SAAADI in the germline V gene. The CDR3 here is CATAAGGSSTYEQYF. CDR3 in DNA: TGCGCCACCGCAGCGGGGGGCTCTAGTACCTACGAGCAGTACTTC.

The CDR3 DNA follows: TGCAGTGCTAGTTACAGTGGCTATGGCTACACCTTC. Its protein product is CSASYSGYGYTF. The chain joins TRBV20-1 to TRBJ1-2, with D uncertain. The V gene's germline CDR1 is DFQATT and CDR2 SNEGSKA (reference sequence). Trimming shortened V by 3 bases and J by 4 bases, and 9 bases separated the two germline ends. The length of the CDR3 is 12 residues.

This chain uses TRBV5-5 with TRBJ1-3, with 9 bases aligning to TRBD1. Per the germline V gene, CDR1 is SGHKS and CDR2 is YYEKEE (reference sequence). With 2 bases clipped from V and 4 bases from J, the junction kept 4 bases outside the gene matches. This CDR3 region has 15 residues. The CDR3 DNA reads as TGTGCCAGCAGCTTCACAGGGGGCATAGGAAACACCATATATTTT. Translated, it gives CASSFTGGIGNTIYF.